The following is a T cell receptor beta chain sequence with its context. This clone showed up just once. The antigen it recognizes is unknown. No base-level quality is on record; no much larger clone is a single base apart. Using the deep immunoSEQ assay, multiplex PCR amplified TCR CDR3 regions from genomic DNA. Extracted genomic DNA from each cell subset was spread evenly across all wells of several immunoSEQ 96-well plates, with each plate serving as a replicate. For sorted subsets, roughly 200 ng of genomic DNA, equivalent to around 29,000 T cell genomes, went into each replicate PCR. Purified libraries were quantified with a Qubit 3.0 fluorometer, sized on a Bioanalyzer 2100, and re-quantified with the KAPA Library Quantification kit. Each immunoSEQ 96-well plate was sequenced on its own single-read 150-cycle Illumina NextSeq 550 flow cell. The published analysis was carried out like this. Because the immunoSEQ output included only junctional sequences and no quality scores, the filtering could not be the same as the filtering used for full-length reads. Sequences were annotated with PyIR, a Python wrapper for IgBLAST v1.9, using IMGT germline references to assign V/J genes and CDR3. Reads were removed for weak V/J assignments (E-value above 1e-6), missing CDR3, stop codons, out-of-frame junctions, or ambiguous translated residues. V3J clonotypes were defined as sequences sharing an identical inferred V gene, J gene, and CDR3 amino acid sequence. Percentage overlap between repertoires was calculated by dividing the number of shared unique clonotypes by the size of the smaller repertoire. Repertoire richness was assessed with RTK rarefaction, the Chao1 estimator, and Recon v2.1 estimates of unobserved clonotypes. OLGA was used to compute generation probabilities for all TCRbeta clonotypes that the gDNA method yielded from a handful of donors. What TCRdb holds here is the immuneACCESS table cut down to in-frame rearrangements. Part of the clones is not present; checked against another copy, under half of the missing clones reflect an unresolved V gene, and the others are unexplained. The V and J calls and clone size come from that table; D and trimming were worked out from the DNA. The sample records about 380,000 clones, about 96% of which are singletons. Clones ranked in the top ten supply 0.32% of the sample.

This specimen comes from a study of shared clonotypes between healthy human individuals (dated by TCRdb to the early 2020s). Turning to the overall study: The cohort included three men and a couple of women between 18 and 49 years of age. Per donor, leukapheresis produced somewhere between about 0.8 and 9 billion PBMCs. Blood TCR repertoires of a handful of healthy adults were deeply sequenced to estimate repertoire size and the extent of clonotype sharing between individuals. For each donor, three plates each were used for CD4 naive and CD4 memory, two plates were used for CD8 naive, and one plate was used for CD8 memory. Different laboratories and diverse techniques were used to prepare libraries and sequence TCR repertoires, to increase sequencing depth and limit assay-specific biases. Study-wide findings and limitations: Naive subsets generally had larger estimated clonotype richness than memory subsets did. Clonotypes shared by all four sorted-subset donors showed higher generation probabilities than non-shared clonotypes. Around 5.4% of naive CD4, roughly 3.6% of naive CD8, 2.3% of memory CD4, and about 0.4% of memory CD8 clonotypes were shared across several donors. Because the study included a small number of donors, the genetic and exposure-history diversity represented was limited. Based on pairwise subsampling, the degree of clonotype sharing among donors was expected to be affected by sequencing depth. Only blood was sampled, and tissue TCR repertoires likely differ from those in blood. Even with the large sequencing depth, rarefaction of the sorted-subset datasets indicated that sequencing was incomplete.

The donors were healthy, HIV-negative adults who had no recently reported acute infections or vaccinations. Every donor was a Caucasian adult living in Nashville, Tennessee, USA. CD8 memory samples consisted of magnetically selected CD45RO+ cells combined with CCR7-negative CD45RA+ effector memory (TemRA) cells. Blood was collected by leukapheresis, and PBMCs were isolated by Ficoll-Histopaque density gradient centrifugation and then cryopreserved in liquid nitrogen vapor phase. Purity and quantity of every magnetically sorted T cell population were checked by analytical flow cytometry. Genomic DNA was isolated from every sorted fraction and measured by UV absorbance on a Nanodrop 2000c. The TCR comes from a man between 25 and 39 years old in good health. Sample: memory CD8+ T cells sorted from blood. This sample's cell subset or site label indicates: CD45RO+ cells pooled with CCR7-negative TemRA cells.

The DNA sequence is given as TGTGCCAGCAGTGGGTGGGGGGATAACATTCAGTACTTC. Its amino acids are CASSGWGDNIQYF. The chain is made from TRBV25-1 and TRBJ2-4; TRBD2 is possibly the D segment (6 matching bases). CDR1 is given as MGHDK and CDR2 as SYGVNS, both from the germline V gene. V gives up 4 bases and J gives up 7 bases, and the segment between their germline ends measures 11 bases. The CDR3, from cysteine to phenylalanine, totals 13 residues. Only the CDR3 part of the read is kept: 39 bases, read in frame from the first base.